This T cell receptor (beta chain) was captured in a study of T-cell reconstitution after alpha-beta-depleted transplantation in children. This clonotype was recorded at least ten times. In germline, CDR1 is SEHNR, CDR2 FQNEAQ (reference sequence). The CDR3 is 14 amino acids. Between the trimmed V and J ends, which lost 5 bases and 4 bases, there was a span of 11 bases. Library preparation (for TCRbeta) was performed with unique molecular identifiers. In TCRdb, the PCR reads were re-called with MiXCR into one record per CDR3 protein. This table has about 240,000 distinct CDR3 sequences, around 12% appearing once.

The sample consisted of PBMCs from the stem cell graft donor, taken from the stem cell graft. The TCR was taken from a human donor who donated a stem cell graft to a child with acute lymphoblastic leukemia. V usage is TRBV7-9 and J usage is TRBJ2-2; D could derive from TRBD1 or TRBD2 (6 bases each). CDR3 amino acids: CASSPPGATGELFF. DNA of the CDR3: TGTGCCAGCAGCCCTCCGGGGGCCACCGGGGAGCTGTTTTTT.